This record concerns one TCR beta chain sequence. No antigen is known for it. With 0 bases clipped from V and 5 bases from J, the junction kept 3 bases outside the gene matches. CDR1 SGHRS and CDR2 YFSETQ come from the germline V gene. The CDR3 has 15 amino acids. Combining a sample-barcoded 5' primer with a J-beta primer mix, a second PCR ran for about 7 to 11 cycles. MiXCR, applied by TCRdb to the 5' RACE reads, yields one record per CDR3 protein. The sample shows over a million distinct CDR3 sequences, less than 45% of them seen only once. The data derive from a study of blood T cells in healthy people across ages. Overall study findings and caveats: Naive CD4+ cells and diversity were both higher in long-lived donors than in aged donors. Nothing was known about donor CMV status, and this possibly confounded expanded clonotype changes.

The receptor comes from a woman under 30 in good health. V usage is TRBV5-1 and J usage is TRBJ2-2; 8 nucleotides match TRBD2. The sequenced sample consisted of blood. The chain's CDR3 is CASSLEVAGTGELFF. The CDR3 DNA reads as TGCGCCAGCAGCTTGGAGGTAGCGGGAACCGGGGAGCTGTTTTTT. Supplemented by reference TRBV5-1 and TRBJ2-2, the full variable domain reads KAGVTQTPRYLIKTRGQQVTLSCSPISGHRSVSWYQQTPGQGLQFLFEYFSETQRNKGNFPGRFSGRQFSNSRSEMNVSTLELGDSALYLCASSLEVAGTGELFFGEGSRLTVL.